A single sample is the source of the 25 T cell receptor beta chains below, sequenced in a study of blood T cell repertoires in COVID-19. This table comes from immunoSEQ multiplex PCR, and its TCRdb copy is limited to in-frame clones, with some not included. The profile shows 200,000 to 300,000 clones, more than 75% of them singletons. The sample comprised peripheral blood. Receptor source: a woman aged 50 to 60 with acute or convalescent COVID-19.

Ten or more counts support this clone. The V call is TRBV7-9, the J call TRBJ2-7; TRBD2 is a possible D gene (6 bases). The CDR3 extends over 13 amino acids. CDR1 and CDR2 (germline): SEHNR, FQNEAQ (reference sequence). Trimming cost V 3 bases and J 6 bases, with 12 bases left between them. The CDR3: CASSFGGWGEQYF. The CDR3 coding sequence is TGTGCCAGCAGCTTCGGGGGATGGGGCGAGCAGTACTTC.

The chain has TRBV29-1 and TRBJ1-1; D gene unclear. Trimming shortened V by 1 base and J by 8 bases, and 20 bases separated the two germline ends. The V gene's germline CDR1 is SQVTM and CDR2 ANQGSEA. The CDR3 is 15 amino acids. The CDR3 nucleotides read TGCAGCGTTGAAGGAGTTAGCGGGAAGCTCGGCGAAGCTTTCTTT. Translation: CSVEGVSGKLGEAFF. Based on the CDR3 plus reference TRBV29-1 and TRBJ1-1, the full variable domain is SAVISQKPSRDICQRGTSLTIQCQVDSQVTMMFWYRQQPGQSLTLIATANQGSEATYESGFVIDKFPISRPNLTFSTLTVSNMSPEDSSIYLCSVEGVSGKLGEAFFGQGTRLTVV.

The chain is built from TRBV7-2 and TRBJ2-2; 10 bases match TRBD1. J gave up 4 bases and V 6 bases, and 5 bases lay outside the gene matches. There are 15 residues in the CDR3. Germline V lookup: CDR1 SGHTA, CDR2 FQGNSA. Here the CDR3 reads CASRFRQGATGELFF. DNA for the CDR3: TGTGCCAGCAGGTTTCGACAGGGGGCCACCGGGGAGCTGTTTTTT. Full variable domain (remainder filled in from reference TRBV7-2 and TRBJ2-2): GAGVSQSPSNKVTEKGKDVELRCDPISGHTALYWYRQSLGQGLEFLIYFQGNSAPDKSGLPSDRFSAERTGGSVSTLTIQRTQQEDSAVYLCASRFRQGATGELFFGEGSRLTVL.

CDR3 sequence reads: CASSIDTTGASGSHKNIQYF. As DNA, the CDR3 is TGTGCCAGTAGTATAGACACGACAGGAGCTAGCGGGAGTCACAAAAACATTCAGTACTTC. The chain joins TRBV19 to TRBJ2-4, with 10 bases aligning to TRBD2. The germline V gene has CDR1 LNHDA and CDR2 SQIVND (reference sequence). The CDR3 length is 20 residues. V lost 0 bases to trimming and J lost 3 bases; unmatched junction nucleotides: 14.

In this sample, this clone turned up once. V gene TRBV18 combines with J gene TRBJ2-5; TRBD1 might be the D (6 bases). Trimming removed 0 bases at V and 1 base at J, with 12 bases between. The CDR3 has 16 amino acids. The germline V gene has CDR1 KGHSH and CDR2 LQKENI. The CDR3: CASSPPGRGFQETQYF. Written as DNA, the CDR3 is TGTGCCAGCTCACCACCGGGCAGGGGATTCCAAGAGACCCAGTACTTC. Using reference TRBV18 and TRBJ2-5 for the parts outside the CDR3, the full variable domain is NAGVMQNPRHLVRRRGQEARLRCSPMKGHSHVYWYRQLPEEGLKFMVYLQKENIIDESGMPKERFSAEFPKEGPSILRIQQVVRGDSAAYFCASSPPGRGFQETQYFGPGTRLLVL.

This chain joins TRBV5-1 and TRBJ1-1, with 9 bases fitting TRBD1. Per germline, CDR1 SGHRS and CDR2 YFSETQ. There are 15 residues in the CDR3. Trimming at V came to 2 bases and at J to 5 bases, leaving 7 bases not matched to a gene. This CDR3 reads CASSLTGTGTTEAFF. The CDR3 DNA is TGCGCCAGCAGCTTAACCGGGACAGGGACGACTGAAGCTTTCTTT. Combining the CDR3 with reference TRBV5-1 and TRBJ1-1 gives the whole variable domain KAGVTQTPRYLIKTRGQQVTLSCSPISGHRSVSWYQQTPGQGLQFLFEYFSETQRNKGNFPGRFSGRQFSNSRSEMNVSTLELGDSALYLCASSLTGTGTTEAFFGQGTRLTVV.

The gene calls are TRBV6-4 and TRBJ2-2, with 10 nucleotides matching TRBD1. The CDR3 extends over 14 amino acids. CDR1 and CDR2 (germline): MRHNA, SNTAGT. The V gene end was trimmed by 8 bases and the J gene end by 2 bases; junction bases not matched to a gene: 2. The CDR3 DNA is TGTGCCAGCGGGACAGGGGTAAACACCGGGGAGCTGTTTTTT. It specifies CASGTGVNTGELFF.

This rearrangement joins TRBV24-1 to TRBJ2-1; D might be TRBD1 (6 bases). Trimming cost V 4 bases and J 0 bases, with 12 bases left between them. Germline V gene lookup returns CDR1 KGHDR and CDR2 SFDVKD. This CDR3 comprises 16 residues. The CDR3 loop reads CATSDQTGSSYNEQFF. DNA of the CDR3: TGTGCCACCAGTGACCAGACAGGCAGCTCCTACAATGAGCAGTTCTTC.

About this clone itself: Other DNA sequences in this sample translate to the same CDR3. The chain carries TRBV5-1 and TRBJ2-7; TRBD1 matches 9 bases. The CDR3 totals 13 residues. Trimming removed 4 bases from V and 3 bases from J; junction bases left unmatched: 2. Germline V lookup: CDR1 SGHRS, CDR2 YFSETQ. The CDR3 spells CASSRDRDYEQYF. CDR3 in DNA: TGCGCCAGCAGCAGGGACAGGGACTACGAGCAGTACTTC.

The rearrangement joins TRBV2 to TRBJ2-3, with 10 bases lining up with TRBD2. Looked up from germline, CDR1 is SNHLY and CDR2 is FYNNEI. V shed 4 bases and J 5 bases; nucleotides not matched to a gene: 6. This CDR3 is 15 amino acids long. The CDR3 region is CASSGQAGGGDTQYF. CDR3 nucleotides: TGTGCCAGCAGTGGGCAAGCGGGAGGGGGAGATACGCAGTATTTT. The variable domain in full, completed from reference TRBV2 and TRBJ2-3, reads EPEVTQTPSHQVTQMGQEVILRCVPISNHLYFYWYRQILGQKVEFLVSFYNNEISEKSEIFDDQFSVERPDGSNFTLKIRSTKLEDSAMYFCASSGQAGGGDTQYFGPGTRLTVL.

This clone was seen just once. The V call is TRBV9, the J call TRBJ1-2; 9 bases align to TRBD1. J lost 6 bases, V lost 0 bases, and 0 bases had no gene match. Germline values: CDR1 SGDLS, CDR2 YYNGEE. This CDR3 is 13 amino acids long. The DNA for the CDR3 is TGTGCCAGCAGCGTAGGACAGGGGGATGGCTACACCTTC. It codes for CASSVGQGDGYTF. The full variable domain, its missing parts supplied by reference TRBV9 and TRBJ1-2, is DSGVTQTPKHLITATGQRVTLRCSPRSGDLSVYWYQQSLDQGLQFLIQYYNGEERAKGNILERFSAQQFPDLHSELNLSSLELGDSALYFCASSVGQGDGYTFGSGTRLTVV.

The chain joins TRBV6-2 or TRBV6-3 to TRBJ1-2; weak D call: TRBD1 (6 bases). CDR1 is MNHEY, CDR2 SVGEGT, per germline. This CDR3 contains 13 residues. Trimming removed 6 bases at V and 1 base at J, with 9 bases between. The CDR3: CASSPGVNYGYTF. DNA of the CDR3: TGTGCCAGCAGCCCAGGGGTTAACTATGGCTACACCTTC.

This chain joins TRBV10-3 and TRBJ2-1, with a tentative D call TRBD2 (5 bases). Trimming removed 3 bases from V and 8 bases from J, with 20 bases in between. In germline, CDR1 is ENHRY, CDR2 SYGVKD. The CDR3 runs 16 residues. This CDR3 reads CAISETIGGSFHEQFF. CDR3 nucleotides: TGTGCCATCAGTGAAACTATAGGAGGTTCATTCCATGAGCAGTTCTTC.

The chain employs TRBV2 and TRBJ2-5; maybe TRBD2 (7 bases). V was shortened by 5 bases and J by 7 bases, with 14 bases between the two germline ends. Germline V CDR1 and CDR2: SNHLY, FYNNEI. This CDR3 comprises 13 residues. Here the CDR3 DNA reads TGTGCCAGCAGTCGGTCAGGGGAGGGGACCCAGTACTTC. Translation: CASSRSGEGTQYF.

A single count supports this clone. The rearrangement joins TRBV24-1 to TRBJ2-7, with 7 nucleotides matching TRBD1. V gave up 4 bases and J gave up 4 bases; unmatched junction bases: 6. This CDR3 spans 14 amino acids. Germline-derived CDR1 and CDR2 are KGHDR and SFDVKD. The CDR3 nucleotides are TGTGCCACCAGTGAGCAGGGACAGCAGTACGAGCAGTACTTC. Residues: CATSEQGQQYEQYF.

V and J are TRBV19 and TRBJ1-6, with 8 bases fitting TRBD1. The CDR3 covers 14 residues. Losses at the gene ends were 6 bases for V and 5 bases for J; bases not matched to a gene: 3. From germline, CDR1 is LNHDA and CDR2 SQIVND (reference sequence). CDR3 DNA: TGTGCCAGTAGGAAGACAGGGGATAATTCACCCCTCCACTTT. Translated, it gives CASRKTGDNSPLHF.

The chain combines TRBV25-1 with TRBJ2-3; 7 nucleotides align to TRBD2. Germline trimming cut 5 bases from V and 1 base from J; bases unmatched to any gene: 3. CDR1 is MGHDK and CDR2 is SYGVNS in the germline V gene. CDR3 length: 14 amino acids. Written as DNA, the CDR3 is TGTGCCAGCAGTTGGGACTACCGCACAGATACGCAGTATTTT. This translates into CASSWDYRTDTQYF.

The CDR3 nucleotides read TGTGCCAGTAGTATTAAGCCCGCGGGGACAGGGGTCACAGATACGCAGTATTTT. Its protein is CASSIKPAGTGVTDTQYF. The chain joins TRBV19 to TRBJ2-3, with 10 bases matching TRBD1. This CDR3 spans 18 amino acids. Germline CDR1 and CDR2: LNHDA and SQIVND (reference sequence). The V gene end was trimmed by 3 bases and the J gene end by 2 bases; junction bases not matched to a gene: 11.

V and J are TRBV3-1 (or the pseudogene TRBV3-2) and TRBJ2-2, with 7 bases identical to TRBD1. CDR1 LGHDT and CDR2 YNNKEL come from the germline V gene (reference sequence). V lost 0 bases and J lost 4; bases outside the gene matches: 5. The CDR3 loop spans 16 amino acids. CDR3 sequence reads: CASSQEETGFTGELFF. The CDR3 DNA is TGTGCCAGCAGCCAAGAGGAGACAGGGTTCACCGGGGAGCTGTTTTTT.

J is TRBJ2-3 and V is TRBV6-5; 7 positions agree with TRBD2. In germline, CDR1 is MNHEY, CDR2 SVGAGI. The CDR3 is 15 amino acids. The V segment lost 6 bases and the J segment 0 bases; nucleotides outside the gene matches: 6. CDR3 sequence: CASRRGRASTDTQYF. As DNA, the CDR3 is TGTGCCAGCAGGCGAGGGAGGGCTAGCACAGATACGCAGTATTTT.

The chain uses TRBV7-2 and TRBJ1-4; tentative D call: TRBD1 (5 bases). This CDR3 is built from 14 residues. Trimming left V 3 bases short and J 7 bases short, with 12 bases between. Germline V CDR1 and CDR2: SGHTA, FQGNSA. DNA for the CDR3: TGTGCCAGCAGCTTCCCAGGGACTGGTGAAAAACTGTTTTTT. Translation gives CASSFPGTGEKLFF.

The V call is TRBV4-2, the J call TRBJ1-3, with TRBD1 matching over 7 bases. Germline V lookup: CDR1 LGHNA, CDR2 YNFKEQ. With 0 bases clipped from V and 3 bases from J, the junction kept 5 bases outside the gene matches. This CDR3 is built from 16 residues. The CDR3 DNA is TGTGCCAGCAGCCAAGACCTAGGGGGCTTTGGAAACACCATATATTTT. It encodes CASSQDLGGFGNTIYF.

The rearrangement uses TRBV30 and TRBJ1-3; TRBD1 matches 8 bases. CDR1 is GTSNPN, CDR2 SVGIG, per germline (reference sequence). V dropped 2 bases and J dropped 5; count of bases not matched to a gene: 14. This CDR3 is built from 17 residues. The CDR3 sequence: CAWSSSPEQGGRNTIYF. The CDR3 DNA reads TGTGCCTGGAGTTCATCCCCCGAACAGGGGGGGCGAAACACCATATATTTT.

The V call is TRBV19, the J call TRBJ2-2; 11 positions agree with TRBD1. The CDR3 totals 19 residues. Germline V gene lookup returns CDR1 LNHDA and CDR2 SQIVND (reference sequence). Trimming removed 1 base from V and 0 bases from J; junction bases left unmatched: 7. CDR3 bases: TGTGCCAGTAGTATAGGGGGGACAGGGGGATTCGCGAACACCGGGGAGCTGTTTTTT. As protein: CASSIGGTGGFANTGELFF. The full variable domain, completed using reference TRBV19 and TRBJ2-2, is DGGITQSPKYLFRKEGQNVTLSCEQNLNHDAMYWYRQDPGQGLRLIYYSQIVNDFQKGDIAEGYSVSREKKESFPLTVTSAQKNPTAFYLCASSIGGTGGFANTGELFFGEGSRLTVL.

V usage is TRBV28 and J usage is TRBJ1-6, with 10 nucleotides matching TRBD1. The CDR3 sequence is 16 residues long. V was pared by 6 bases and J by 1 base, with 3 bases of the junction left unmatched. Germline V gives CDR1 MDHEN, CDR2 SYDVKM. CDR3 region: CASRRTGGSYNSPLHF. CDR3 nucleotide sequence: TGTGCCAGCAGGAGGACAGGGGGGTCCTATAATTCACCCCTCCACTTT.